The 11 T cell receptor beta chains listed next were all sequenced from one sample in a study of cytomegalovirus exposure and HLA in healthy donors. This PCR relied on a set of 60 Vbeta primers and 13 Jbeta primers. Sequencing was performed with immunoSEQ multiplex PCR; in TCRdb, only in-frame clones are kept and a portion is missing. The sample includes approximately 110,000 clones. The source material was PBMCs. These receptors all stem from a man in his late teens or twenties in good health and CMV-seronegative.

This rearrangement joins TRBV28 to TRBJ2-3; 9 bases agree with TRBD1. Germline loops: CDR1 MDHEN, CDR2 SYDVKM. With 2 bases clipped from V and 3 bases from J, the junction kept 9 bases outside the gene matches. This CDR3 comprises 17 residues. The chain's CDR3 is CASSLTTGGARTDTQYF. CDR3 coding DNA: TGTGCCAGCAGTTTAACGACAGGGGGAGCGAGAACAGATACGCAGTATTTT.

The chain links TRBV15 to TRBJ2-1; 7 bases line up with TRBD1. Trimming removed 0 bases from V and 6 bases from J; junction bases left unmatched: 5. Germline lookup yields CDR1 LNHNV and CDR2 YYDKDF (reference sequence). This CDR3 spans 15 amino acids. The CDR3 DNA is TGTGCCACCAGCAGAGAAAGGGGGCCCGTCAATGAGCAGTTCTTC. Its translation: CATSRERGPVNEQFF.

J is TRBJ2-2 and V is TRBV10-1; no firm D call. This CDR3 contains 13 residues. Germline lookup yields CDR1 WNHNN and CDR2 SYGVQD (reference sequence). V was shortened by 1 base and J by 7 bases, with 7 bases between the two germline ends. The CDR3 DNA is TGCGCCAGCAGTGAGTTGGAGTACGGGGAGCTGTTTTTT. As protein: CASSELEYGELFF.

The V gene is TRBV6-5, the J gene TRBJ2-7; 10 nucleotides align to TRBD1. The germline V gene has CDR1 MNHEY and CDR2 SVGAGI. With V trimmed by 6 bases and J by 7 bases, 3 bases remained unmatched. The CDR3 runs to 12 residues. The CDR3 is CASRTGGSEQYF. The CDR3 nucleotides read TGTGCCAGCAGGACAGGGGGCAGTGAGCAGTACTTC.

The chain has TRBV28 and TRBJ2-3, with a possible D match to TRBD2 (5 bases). The V end lost 8 bases, the J end lost 6 bases, and 15 bases lay between the germline ends. The CDR3 runs to 13 residues. From germline, CDR1 is MDHEN and CDR2 SYDVKM. Here the CDR3 reads CASQTISGDTQYF. CDR3 nucleotide sequence: TGTGCCAGCCAAACGATCTCGGGGGATACGCAGTATTTT.

The chain couples TRBV6-1 to TRBJ1-6; 7 bases are shared with TRBD1. V trimming: 11 bases; J trimming: 10 bases; junction bases outside the gene matches: 11. The CDR3 runs 13 residues. Germline assignment: CDR1 MNHNS and CDR2 SASEGT. The CDR3 here is CAGQTGTRSPLHF. CDR3 DNA sequence: TGTGCCGGTCAGACAGGGACTAGGTCACCCCTCCACTTT.

The CDR3 loop is CASSDRGNTEAFF. CDR3 bases: TGCGCCAGCAGTGATCGGGGTAACACTGAAGCTTTCTTT. The chain uses TRBV10-1 and TRBJ1-1; unclear D gene. This CDR3 is built from 13 residues. Germline V gene lookup returns CDR1 WNHNN and CDR2 SYGVQD (reference sequence). The V gene lost 3 bases and the J gene lost 2 bases, with 7 bases spanning the gap.

V and J are TRBV4-1 and TRBJ1-2; D perhaps matches TRBD1 (6 bases). Per germline, CDR1 MGHRA and CDR2 YSYEKL. Trimming left V 0 bases short and J 6 bases short, with 14 bases between. This CDR3 comprises 15 residues. CDR3 DNA sequence: TGCGCCAGCAGCCAAGAACAACCCGGACAGAATGGCTACACCTTC. This gives the protein CASSQEQPGQNGYTF.

The genes are TRBV28 and TRBJ1-2, with D maybe TRBD1 (5 bases). The CDR3 sequence is 13 residues long. Germline V CDR1 and CDR2: MDHEN, SYDVKM. V was shortened by 8 bases and J by 3 bases, with 13 bases between the two germline ends. The CDR3 loop reads CASDQGGYYGYTF. DNA of the CDR3: TGTGCCAGCGACCAGGGAGGATACTATGGCTACACCTTC.

The rearrangement joins TRBV30 to TRBJ2-1; possible D gene TRBD2, 5 bases. Germline assignment: CDR1 GTSNPN and CDR2 SVGIG (reference sequence). The CDR3 runs to 14 residues. The V end lost 6 bases, the J end lost 5 bases, and 17 bases lay between the germline ends. The CDR3 here is CACRTSPQNNEQFF. DNA of the CDR3: TGTGCCTGCAGGACTTCTCCTCAAAACAATGAGCAGTTCTTC. Drawing the rest from reference TRBV30 and TRBJ2-1, the complete variable domain is SQTIHQWPATLVQPVGSPLSLECTVEGTSNPNLYWYRQAAGRGLQLLFYSVGIGQISSEVPQNLSASRPQDRQFILSSKKLLLSDSGFYLCACRTSPQNNEQFFGPGTRLTVL.

This chain connects TRBV28 to TRBJ1-1, with a tentative D call TRBD1 (5 bases). This CDR3 contains 16 residues. The ends were cut back, 1 base at V and 0 bases at J, with 12 bases in the middle. Looked up from germline, CDR1 is MDHEN and CDR2 is SYDVKM. CDR3 sequence: CASSLFQGLMNTEAFF. The CDR3 nucleotides read TGTGCCAGCAGTTTATTCCAGGGTCTCATGAACACTGAAGCTTTCTTT.